These 27 T cell receptor beta chains were sequenced from one sample in a study of early T cells in non-severe SARS-CoV-2 infection. TCRdb re-derived calls from the 5' RACE reads in MiXCR, one entry per CDR3 protein. The profile shows fewer than 85,000 distinct CDR3 sequences, 8.5% to 10% of them singletons. Sequencing used whole blood. All receptors derive from an adult who was a healthcare worker with PCR-confirmed SARS-CoV-2 infection or an uninfected control (not recorded which).

The chain joins TRBV7-9 to TRBJ1-6; 9 bases are a match to TRBD1. The length of the CDR3 is 16 residues. From germline, CDR1 is SEHNR and CDR2 FQNEAQ (reference sequence). V shed 6 bases, J shed 9 bases, and the junction held 12 bases outside the gene matches. For the CDR3, the DNA is TGTGCCAGCAGTCCAGGGACAGGGACCAGAGGTTCACCCCTCCACTTT. Translation: CASSPGTGTRGSPLHF.

Many counts were recorded for this clonotype. The rearrangement joins TRBV15 to TRBJ2-2; D gene ambiguous. V gave up 5 bases and J gave up 0 bases, with 7 bases separating them. Germline V gives CDR1 LNHNV, CDR2 YYDKDF (reference sequence). CDR3 length: 14 residues. The CDR3 DNA sequence: TGTGCCACCAGCGATCCGACGAACACCGGGGAGCTGTTTTTT. It is translated as CATSDPTNTGELFF.

The chain joins TRBV7-2 to TRBJ2-7, with TRBD2 matching 14 bases. Germline V lookup: CDR1 SGHTA, CDR2 FQGNSA. The junction had 5 bases not matched to a gene; V was cut back by 4 bases and J by 3 bases. This CDR3 has 16 residues. CDR3 bases: TGTGCCAGCAGCTCGGGACTAGCGGGAGTGGGCTACGAGCAGTACTTC. Amino acids: CASSSGLAGVGYEQYF.

This clonotype appeared many times. V is TRBV28 and J is TRBJ1-5, with 7 nucleotides matching TRBD1. Germline V gives CDR1 MDHEN, CDR2 SYDVKM. The trim removed 4 bases at V and 4 bases at J, leaving 7 bases unmatched. The CDR3 covers 15 residues. The CDR3 region has the DNA TGTGCCAGCAGTTCTGAGGGGGCTTGGAATCAGCCCCAGCATTTT. Its translation is CASSSEGAWNQPQHF. Complete variable domain (other parts from reference TRBV28 and TRBJ1-5): DVKVTQSSRYLVKRTGEKVFLECVQDMDHENMFWYRQDPGLGLRLIYFSYDVKMKEKGDIPEGYSVSREKKERFSLILESASTNQTSMYLCASSSEGAWNQPQHFGDGTRLSIL.

This clonotype was counted only a few times. The chain is built from TRBV6-5 and TRBJ2-7; TRBD1 matches 9 bases. Germline lookup yields CDR1 MNHEY and CDR2 SVGAGI. The J segment lost 3 bases and the V segment lost 7 bases, leaving 7 bases of the junction unmatched. The CDR3 runs 14 residues. The CDR3 loop is CASTKPGQGYEQYF. The CDR3 DNA reads TGTGCCAGCACCAAGCCGGGACAGGGCTACGAGCAGTACTTC.

This clonotype was counted a few times. The genes are TRBV29-1 and TRBJ2-3; unclear D gene. Germline CDR1 and CDR2: SQVTM and ANQGSEA. The CDR3 length is 11 residues. The V gene lost 5 bases and the J gene lost 8 bases, with 11 bases spanning the gap. The CDR3 loop reads CSVSDRTTQYF. CDR3 DNA sequence: TGCAGCGTTTCAGATCGGACTACGCAGTATTTT.

V gene TRBV20-1 combines with J gene TRBJ2-1; D possibly corresponds to TRBD2 (6 bases). Germline values: CDR1 DFQATT, CDR2 SNEGSKA (reference sequence). The CDR3 has 15 residues. The V end was cut by 1 base, the J end by 0 bases, with 10 bases between. The CDR3 DNA is TGCAGTGCTAGAGCTTGGGACTTCTCCTACAATGAGCAGTTCTTC. This encodes CSARAWDFSYNEQFF.

This clonotype has a count of ten or more. V and J are TRBV12-3 or TRBV12-4 and TRBJ1-2; no clear D. The CDR3 runs 14 residues. Trimming cost V 3 bases and J 8 bases, with 16 bases left between them. CDR3 sequence: CASSFGDVGGGYTF. The CDR3 nucleotides are TGTGCCAGCAGTTTCGGAGATGTCGGAGGGGGCTACACCTTC.

A few counts support this clonotype. This chain joins TRBV10-3 and TRBJ2-7; D remains ambiguous. The V end was cut by 3 bases, the J end by 0 bases, with 3 bases between. The CDR3 length is 12 residues. Per the germline V gene, CDR1 is ENHRY and CDR2 is SYGVKD. This CDR3 is CAISDSSYEQYF. The CDR3, as DNA: TGTGCCATCAGTGACTCCTCCTACGAGCAGTACTTC.

This clonotype was picked up a small number of times. This chain joins TRBV12-3 or TRBV12-4 and TRBJ2-6; no firm D call. The V end lost 1 base, the J end lost 0 bases, and 4 bases lay between the germline ends. The CDR3 runs 15 residues. This CDR3 is CASSLESSGANVLTF. As DNA, the CDR3 is TGTGCCAGCAGTTTAGAGAGCTCTGGGGCCAACGTCCTGACTTTC.

This clonotype was counted ten times or more. This chain links TRBV20-1 with TRBJ2-7; 13 bases map to TRBD2. The ends lost 2 bases at V and 3 bases at J; junction bases unmatched: 13. This CDR3 has 18 residues. Germline loops: CDR1 DFQATT, CDR2 SNEGSKA (reference sequence). As DNA, the CDR3 is TGCAGTGCTAGAACGGTCGAGTCTGGGACTAGCGGGATCTACGAGCAGTACTTC. Translating it yields CSARTVESGTSGIYEQYF.

This clonotype appeared many times. V gene TRBV7-3 combines with J gene TRBJ1-1, with no clear D. The germline V gene encodes CDR1 SGHTA and CDR2 FQGTGA. V gave up 5 bases and J gave up 1 base, with 8 bases separating them. The CDR3 is made up of 13 amino acids. The CDR3: CASSAQQNTEAFF. Here the CDR3 DNA reads TGTGCCAGCAGCGCACAACAGAACACTGAAGCTTTCTTT.

Many counts were recorded for this clonotype. Mismatch with germline at one junction end may stem from a read error. V is TRBV15 and J is TRBJ2-7; D remains unclear. The germline V gene has CDR1 LNHNV and CDR2 YYDKDF (reference sequence). The CDR3 is made up of 12 amino acids. The CDR3 loop reads CATSRDGLVPNF. For the CDR3, the DNA is TGTGCCACCAGCAGAGATGGGCTCGTTCCGAACTTC.

Only a few counts were recorded for this clonotype. The chain couples TRBV7-8 to TRBJ2-7; TRBD1 matches at 7 bases. Germline V gene lookup returns CDR1 SGHVS and CDR2 FQNEAQ. Trimming cost V 0 bases and J 3 bases; bases outside gene matches: 5. The CDR3 contains 15 residues. The CDR3 DNA follows: TGTGCCAGCAGCTTAGCCGTTGGGACAGTCTACGAGCAGTACTTC. As protein: CASSLAVGTVYEQYF. Based on the CDR3 plus reference TRBV7-8 and TRBJ2-7, the full variable domain is GAGVSQSPRYKVAKRGQDVALRCDPISGHVSLFWYQQALGQGPEFLTYFQNEAQLDKSGLPSDRFFAERPEGSVSTLKIQRTQQEDSAVYLCASSLAVGTVYEQYFGPGTRLTVT.

This clonotype was seen repeatedly, ten times or more. This chain joins TRBV7-2 and TRBJ2-5, with 7 bases matching TRBD1. Germline CDR1 and CDR2: SGHTA and FQGNSA. V gave up 7 bases and J gave up 4 bases; unmatched junction bases: 6. The CDR3 covers 13 residues. CDR3 in DNA: TGTGCCAGCAACACACAGGGGAGAGAGACCCAGTACTTC. Encoded protein: CASNTQGRETQYF.

The chain combines TRBV12-3 or TRBV12-4 with TRBJ1-1; tentatively, D is TRBD1 (5 bases). The CDR3 spans 14 residues. Trimming removed 0 bases from V and 0 bases from J, with 5 bases in between. CDR3 region: CASSLAGVNTEAFF. The CDR3 DNA follows: TGTGCCAGCAGTTTAGCGGGGGTGAACACTGAAGCTTTCTTT.

The rearrangement joins TRBV15 to TRBJ2-1, with 7 bases that match TRBD1. CDR1 is LNHNV and CDR2 is YYDKDF in the germline V gene (reference sequence). After removal of 0 bases from V and 8 bases from J, the junction contained 7 bases not matched to a gene. The CDR3 covers 15 residues. As DNA, the CDR3 is TGTGCCACCAGCAGAGAGCGCAAACAGGGGTATGAGCAGTTCTTC. It specifies CATSRERKQGYEQFF. Based on the CDR3 plus reference TRBV15 and TRBJ2-1, the full variable domain is DAMVIQNPRYQVTQFGKPVTLSCSQTLNHNVMYWYQQKSSQAPKLLFHYYDKDFNNEADTPDNFQSRRPNTSFCFLDIRSPGLGDTAMYLCATSRERKQGYEQFFGPGTRLTVL.

The V call is TRBV27, the J call TRBJ1-6, with 7 bases matching TRBD1. J was trimmed by 2 bases and V by 5 bases; bases with no gene match: 9. CDR1 is MNHEY and CDR2 is SMNVEV in the germline V gene (reference sequence). This CDR3 is 17 amino acids long. The DNA of the CDR3 is TGTGCCAGCAGTGAAAGACAGGGCGAGGCCTATAATTCACCCCTCCACTTT. This gives the protein CASSERQGEAYNSPLHF.

This clonotype has more than one count but fewer than ten. V and J are TRBV27 and TRBJ1-4; 7 nucleotides agree with TRBD1. The CDR3 is 13 residues long. Per germline, CDR1 MNHEY and CDR2 SMNVEV (reference sequence). J lost 9 bases, V lost 3 bases, and 4 bases had no gene match. The CDR3 loop reads CASSFTGDKKLFF. In DNA form, the CDR3 reads TGTGCCAGCAGTTTTACAGGGGATAAAAAACTGTTTTTT.

This clonotype was observed a handful of times. The gene calls are TRBV5-1 and TRBJ2-2, with 9 bases fitting TRBD1. This CDR3 has 15 amino acids. V dropped 3 bases and J dropped 6; count of bases not matched to a gene: 6. The germline CDR1 and CDR2 sequences are SGHRS and YFSETQ. CDR3 nucleotides: TGCGCCAGCAGCTGGGGACAGGGCGGTTCCGGGGAGCTGTTTTTT. Translation gives CASSWGQGGSGELFF.

This clonotype was recorded many times. The chain is built from TRBV20-1 and TRBJ2-7; TRBD2 aligns across 7 bases. V lost 6 bases and J lost 2; bases outside the gene matches: 7. Germline V gives CDR1 DFQATT, CDR2 SNEGSKA (reference sequence). This CDR3 contains 13 residues. CDR3 loop: CSAVSSGPYEQYF. In DNA form, the CDR3 reads TGCAGTGCCGTGTCTAGCGGACCCTACGAGCAGTACTTC.

This clonotype was detected ten times or more. V is TRBV12-3 or TRBV12-4 and J is TRBJ1-5; D unresolved. The CDR3 contains 14 residues. Between the trimmed V and J ends, which lost 6 bases and 4 bases, there was a span of 13 bases. CDR3 sequence: CASSLRWENQPQHF. The CDR3 DNA is TGTGCCAGCAGCCTAAGATGGGAGAATCAGCCCCAGCATTTT.

The table lists this clonotype with a few counts. CDR3 loop: CASSLARPANGYTF. CDR3 in DNA: TGTGCCAGCAGCTTAGCGAGGCCCGCGAATGGCTACACCTTC. The gene calls are TRBV7-9 and TRBJ1-2; D gene uncertain. Trimming cost V 0 bases and J 6 bases, with 11 bases left between them. Germline CDR1 and CDR2: SEHNR and FQNEAQ (reference sequence). This CDR3 has 14 amino acids.

The chain employs TRBV27 and TRBJ2-1; D possibly corresponds to TRBD2 (6 bases). The length of the CDR3 is 14 residues. The V gene's germline CDR1 is MNHEY and CDR2 SMNVEV (reference sequence). Trimming pared 4 bases from V and 7 bases from J, leaving 14 bases between. The CDR3 DNA reads as TGTGCCAGCAGTTGGAGGGCGGAGCGGAATGAGCAGTTCTTC. Amino acid sequence: CASSWRAERNEQFF.

The V and J genes are TRBV12-5 and TRBJ2-1; possibly TRBD1 for D (6 bases). This CDR3 spans 14 amino acids. The germline V gene has CDR1 LGHNT and CDR2 FRNRAP. The V gene lost 6 bases and the J gene lost 4 bases, with 13 bases spanning the gap. CDR3 coding DNA: TGTGCTAGTGGGCAAACAGGGCCGTACAATGAGCAGTTCTTC. It translates to CASGQTGPYNEQFF.

This clonotype was counted only a few times. The CDR3 is CATSARGTNEKLFF. CDR3 bases: TGTGCCACCAGTGCCCGCGGAACTAATGAAAAACTGTTTTTT. The rearrangement links TRBV24-1 to TRBJ1-4; D unclear. Trimming stripped 5 bases from V and 1 base from J, with 7 bases between. Germline CDR1 is KGHDR and CDR2 is SFDVKD. The CDR3 covers 14 residues.

At least ten counts were recorded for this clonotype. This chain joins TRBV2 and TRBJ2-7; 8 bases are shared with TRBD2. In germline, CDR1 is SNHLY, CDR2 FYNNEI. The CDR3 has 16 residues. With 8 bases clipped from V and 0 bases from J, the junction kept 12 bases outside the gene matches. CDR3 amino acids: CASRLAGVIYSYEQYF. The CDR3 coding sequence is TGTGCCAGCCGCCTAGCGGGCGTTATCTACTCCTACGAGCAGTACTTC.